One TCR beta chain is described in this entry. Only in-frame clones appear in the TCRdb table, and some are missing; sequencing was by immunoSEQ multiplex PCR. The sample includes 20,000 to 30,000 clones, around 90% of them seen just once. Trimming took 0 bases from V and 1 from J, leaving 11 bases between them. The CDR3 spans 16 residues. CDR1 is SGHRS and CDR2 is YFSETQ in the germline V gene. This sample was taken from a study of T cell changes during pregnancy in multiple sclerosis. The input for sequencing was CD4+ T cells from peripheral blood mononuclear cells, taken in the second trimester of pregnancy. The receptor was isolated from a female donor in good health, enrolled as a control in a pregnancy study. The chain has TRBV5-1 and TRBJ1-3, with TRBD1 as a possible D gene (5 bases). Written as DNA, the CDR3 is TGCGCCAGCAGCTTGGGGGCAGGGAATTCTGGAAACACCATATATTTT. The encoded protein is CASSLGAGNSGNTIYF.